Presented here are 3 T cell receptor beta chains from one specimen sequenced in a study of cytomegalovirus exposure and HLA in healthy donors. The PCR employed 60 Vbeta primers together with 13 Jbeta primers. TCRdb's copy holds only in-frame clones and misses some; the assay was immunoSEQ multiplex PCR. The data contain about 32,000 clones, roughly 82% of them singletons. Sequenced material: PBMCs. These receptors were obtained from a young woman in good health and CMV-seronegative.

The chain links TRBV7-3 to TRBJ2-1; 8 bases match TRBD2. V dropped 5 bases and J dropped 12; count of bases not matched to a gene: 15. This CDR3 is built from 15 residues. Germline CDR1 SGHTA, CDR2 FQGTGA. The CDR3 nucleotides are TGTGCCAGCAGCCCCCGGCCCCGGGGGGGAGGGGTGCAGTTCTTC. Residues: CASSPRPRGGGVQFF.

J is TRBJ2-3 and V is TRBV5-1; the match to TRBD1 covers 8 bases. Trimming cost V 2 bases and J 1 base; bases outside gene matches: 6. This CDR3 has 16 amino acids. The germline CDR1 and CDR2 sequences are SGHRS and YFSETQ. Here the CDR3 reads CASSLKPGQGTDTQYF. The DNA for the CDR3 is TGCGCCAGCAGCTTAAAACCGGGACAGGGCACAGATACGCAGTATTTT.

V usage is TRBV11-2 and J usage is TRBJ2-2; D is possibly TRBD2 (5 bases). The germline CDR1 and CDR2 sequences are SGHAT and FQNNGV. Trimming pared 4 bases from V and 6 bases from J, leaving 15 bases between. This CDR3 is 15 amino acids long. CDR3 DNA: TGTGCCAGCAGCTCCCTAGGCGCGGAGGCCGGGGAGCTGTTTTTT. This encodes CASSSLGAEAGELFF.